Below, one T cell receptor beta chain is given with its context. Its target is not known. These data come from a study of shared clonotypes between healthy human individuals. Naive CD8 populations comprised CD45RO-negative cells positively selected for CCR7, excluding terminally differentiated effector memory CD45RA+ cells. The data were produced by immunoSEQ multiplex PCR, yet TCRdb's version contains in-frame clones alone and is incomplete. The table lists 2 million or so clones, around 96% of them singletons. Notes on the study in general: Across subsets, estimated richness was generally greater for naive than for memory populations. Sequencing depth was expected to influence donor clonotype sharing.

The sequencing input was naive CD8+ T cells sorted from blood. The TCR sequence derives from a man aged 18 to 29 in good health.

CDR3 nucleotides: TGTGCCAGCAGCTCGGACAATGAGCAGTTCTTC. Translation: CASSSDNEQFF. The V gene is TRBV6-5, the J gene TRBJ2-1; D not resolved. The germline CDR1 and CDR2 sequences are MNHEY and SVGAGI. V was clipped by 6 bases and J by 5 bases, with 5 bases between them. The CDR3 is made up of 11 amino acids.